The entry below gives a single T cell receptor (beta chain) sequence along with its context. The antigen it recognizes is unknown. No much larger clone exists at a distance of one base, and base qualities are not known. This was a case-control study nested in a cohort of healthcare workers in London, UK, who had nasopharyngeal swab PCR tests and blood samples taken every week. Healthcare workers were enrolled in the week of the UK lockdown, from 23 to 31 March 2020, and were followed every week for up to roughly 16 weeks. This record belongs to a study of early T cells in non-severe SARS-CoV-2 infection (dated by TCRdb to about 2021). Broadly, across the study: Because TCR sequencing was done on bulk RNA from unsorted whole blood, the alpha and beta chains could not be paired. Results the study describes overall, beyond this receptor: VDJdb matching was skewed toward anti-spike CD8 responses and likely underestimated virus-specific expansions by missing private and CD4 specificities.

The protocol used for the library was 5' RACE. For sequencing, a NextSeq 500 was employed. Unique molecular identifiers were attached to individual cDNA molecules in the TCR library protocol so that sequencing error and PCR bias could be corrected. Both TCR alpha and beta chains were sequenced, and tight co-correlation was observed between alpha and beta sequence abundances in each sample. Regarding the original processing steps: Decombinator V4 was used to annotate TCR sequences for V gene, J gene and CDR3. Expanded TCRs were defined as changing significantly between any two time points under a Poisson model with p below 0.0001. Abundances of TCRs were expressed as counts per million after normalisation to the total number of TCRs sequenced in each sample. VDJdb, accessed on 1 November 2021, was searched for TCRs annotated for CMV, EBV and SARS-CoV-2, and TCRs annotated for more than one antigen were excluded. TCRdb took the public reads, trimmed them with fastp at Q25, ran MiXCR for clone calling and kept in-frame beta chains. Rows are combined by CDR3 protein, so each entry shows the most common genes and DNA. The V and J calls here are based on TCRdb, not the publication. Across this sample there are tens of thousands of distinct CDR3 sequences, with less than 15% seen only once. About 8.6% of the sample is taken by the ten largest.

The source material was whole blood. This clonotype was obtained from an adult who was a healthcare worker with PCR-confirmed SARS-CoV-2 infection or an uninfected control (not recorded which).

The bases read TGTGCCAGCAGCTTGGGGGGACAAGGCTCACCCCTCCACTTT. This gives the protein CASSLGGQGSPLHF. The rearrangement combines TRBV5-8 with TRBJ1-6, with TRBD1 as a weak D call on 6 bases. The CDR3, cysteine through phenylalanine, is 14 amino acids long. Of all the DNA, just the CDR3 is kept, 42 bases in frame from base 1. V loses 0 bases, J loses 10 bases, and the germline ends lie 11 bases apart. The germline V gene gives CDR1 as SGHTS and CDR2 as YDEGEE.